This T cell receptor (beta chain) was documented in a study of T-cell reconstitution after alpha-beta-depleted transplantation in children. The CDR3 spans 13 residues. Germline V gene lookup returns CDR1 SEHNR and CDR2 FQNEAQ (reference sequence). The V and J ends lost 5 bases and 7 bases, in that order; junction bases with no gene match: 7. Molecular barcoding with unique molecular identifiers was used for the TCRbeta library. TCRdb passed the PCR reads through MiXCR, listing each CDR3 protein once. The sample has about 400,000 distinct CDR3 sequences; over 20% are singletons. This sequence originates from a human donor who donated a stem cell graft to a child with acute myeloid leukemia. The sequencing used PBMCs from the stem cell graft donor, collected from the stem cell graft. J is TRBJ1-2 and V is TRBV7-9; 7 bases are shared with TRBD1. For the CDR3, the DNA is TGTGCCAGCAGCCGACAGGGACCTGGTGGCTACACCTTC. It specifies CASSRQGPGGYTF.